This T cell receptor (beta chain) derives from a study of blood T cell repertoires in COVID-19. Study as a whole: T cells, B-cell-depleted T cells, or PBMCs supplied cDNA or gDNA.

V dropped 7 bases and J dropped 7 bases, with 7 bases sitting between them. This CDR3 is 11 amino acids long. Germline-derived CDR1 and CDR2 are LGHDT and YNNKEL (reference sequence). Per the authors' pipeline: Scientists estimated how many nucleated cells there were by amplifying reference gene primers. The data were produced by immunoSEQ multiplex PCR, yet TCRdb's version contains in-frame clones alone and is incomplete. V, J and clone size reflect that table, while D and trimming were determined from the DNA. Of 150,000 to 200,000 clones in the sample, around 92% were seen once. The gene calls are TRBV3-1 (or the pseudogene TRBV3-2) and TRBJ2-2; perhaps TRBD2 as D (5 bases). Sequencing was carried out using peripheral blood. The clonotype was recovered from a man aged 55 to 69 with acute or convalescent COVID-19. The chain's CDR3 is CASTRGGELFF. The DNA for the CDR3 is TGTGCCAGCACCCGGGGCGGGGAGCTGTTTTTT.